This T cell receptor beta chain was sequenced in a study of beta chain features in type 1 diabetes. The CDR3 consists of 13 residues. Trimming at V came to 7 bases and at J to 4 bases, leaving 7 bases not matched to a gene. CDR1 SGHDT and CDR2 YYEEEE come from the germline V gene. Study outcomes and limitations: All four CD4+ subsets from Type 1 diabetes patients carried moderately but significantly shorter TCRB CDR3s. The similarity of naive, central memory and Treg TCRB repertoires appeared greater among patients than among healthy donors.

Every bit of the isolated RNA underwent reverse transcription, so sequencing read expressed TCRB transcripts. Here immunoSEQ multiplex PCR was the method, and the copy in TCRdb shows in-frame clones only, minus some. The sample includes about 290,000 clones, 7% to 9% seen only once; the top ten take over 0.8%. Note on this clone: Its antigen is unknown.

Averaging about 100 mL, one heparinised blood draw was given by each donor. The authors sorted CD4+ naive, central memory, regulatory and stem cell-like memory cells via CD45RO/CCR7/CD25/CD127/CD95/CD27. The genes are TRBV5-6 and TRBJ1-1, with 7 bases identical to TRBD1. This sequence originates from a young woman in good health. Sequencing was performed on central memory CD4+ T cells from blood. The CDR3 DNA reads TGTGCCAGCCGAAACTCAGGGGGCACTGAAGCTTTCTTT. It codes for CASRNSGGTEAFF.